A single sample is the source of the 14 T cell receptor beta chains below, sequenced in a study of cytomegalovirus exposure and HLA in healthy donors. Libraries were prepared by immunoSEQ multiplex PCR; TCRdb keeps only in-frame clonotypes and omits some of them. The sample includes around 350,000 clones, 86% of them seen just once. Material for sequencing was PBMCs. These receptors originate from a woman between 18 and 29 years old in good health and CMV-seronegative.

V gene TRBV2 combines with J gene TRBJ1-1; TRBD1 aligns across 7 bases. The CDR3 runs 14 residues. The germline gives CDR1 SNHLY, CDR2 FYNNEI. J gave up 5 bases and V 8 bases, and 11 bases lay outside the gene matches. The CDR3, as DNA: TGTGCCAGCCTACAGGGGATATACGGGACTGAAGCTTTCTTT. This gives the protein CASLQGIYGTEAFF.

This clone was picked up a small number of times. This chain connects TRBV6-5 to TRBJ1-5, with a tentative D call TRBD1 (6 bases). The CDR3 totals 15 residues. Germline V gene data show CDR1 as MNHEY and CDR2 as SVGAGI. The V gene lost 2 bases and the J gene lost 7 bases, with 15 bases spanning the gap. Written as DNA, the CDR3 is TGTGCCAGCAGTTACGGCAGGGGAGTGGAGCAGCCCCAGCATTTT. Translation gives CASSYGRGVEQPQHF.

This clone was seen a handful of times. This chain joins TRBV10-3 and TRBJ1-6, with D possibly being TRBD1 (5 bases). The CDR3 is 16 residues long. V dropped 4 bases and J dropped 5 bases, with 15 bases sitting between them. Germline lookup yields CDR1 ENHRY and CDR2 SYGVKD. The CDR3 loop reads CAISGGRDVHNSPLHF. DNA of the CDR3: TGTGCCATCAGTGGGGGCAGAGATGTCCATAATTCACCCCTCCACTTT.

The rearrangement joins TRBV5-1 to TRBJ2-1; 11 bases agree with TRBD2. Germline loops: CDR1 SGHRS, CDR2 YFSETQ. The CDR3 covers 19 residues. Trimming cost V 4 bases and J 0 bases; bases outside gene matches: 12. The CDR3 reads CASSPPGTSGQTSYNEQFF. The CDR3 nucleotides are TGCGCCAGCAGCCCACCCGGGACTAGCGGACAAACCTCCTACAATGAGCAGTTCTTC.

The chain recombines TRBV14 with TRBJ1-1, with unresolved D. V was clipped by 0 bases and J by 6 bases, with 11 bases between them. Per germline, CDR1 SGHDN and CDR2 FVKESK. The CDR3 is made up of 14 amino acids. Written as DNA, the CDR3 is TGTGCCAGCAGCCAAGAAGTACGCGGGGCTGAAGCTTTCTTT. It codes for CASSQEVRGAEAFF.

This clone was counted only a few times. The chain joins TRBV10-1 to TRBJ2-2, with a tentative D call TRBD2 (5 bases). Germline V gene sequence: CDR1 WNHNN, CDR2 SYGVQD (reference sequence). V lost 2 bases, J lost 4 bases, and 14 bases lay in between. This CDR3 contains 16 residues. The CDR3 sequence is CASSERSGFFTGELFF. DNA of the CDR3: TGCGCCAGCAGTGAGCGTTCGGGATTTTTCACCGGGGAGCTGTTTTTT.

Only a few counts were recorded for this clone. The CDR3 loop reads CASSASTGELFF. CDR3 DNA: TGTGCCAGCAGTGCTTCCACCGGGGAGCTGTTTTTT. The rearrangement joins TRBV6-4 to TRBJ2-2, with D uncertain. V shed 4 bases and J shed 4 bases, with 4 bases lying between them. Germline loops: CDR1 MRHNA, CDR2 SNTAGT. The CDR3 has 12 residues.

The chain employs TRBV7-9 and TRBJ1-1; TRBD1 is a possible D gene (5 bases). The CDR3 contains 14 residues. V was trimmed by 0 bases and J by 4 bases, leaving 9 bases between them. CDR1 is SEHNR and CDR2 is FQNEAQ in the germline V gene (reference sequence). This CDR3 is CASSLAQGGTEAFF. CDR3 in DNA: TGTGCCAGCAGCTTAGCTCAGGGAGGCACTGAAGCTTTCTTT.

The chain has TRBV29-1 and TRBJ2-1; D is unresolved. Looked up from germline, CDR1 is SQVTM and CDR2 is ANQGSEA. The CDR3 is 14 amino acids. V was clipped by 2 bases and J by 0 bases, with 8 bases between them. The CDR3 here is CSVESQHSYNEQFF. DNA for the CDR3: TGCAGCGTTGAATCCCAACACTCCTACAATGAGCAGTTCTTC.

CDR3 protein: CASRPGGRASNYGYTF. For the CDR3, the DNA is TGTGCCAGCAGACCGGGGGGCAGGGCAAGTAACTATGGCTACACCTTC. The chain employs TRBV27 and TRBJ1-2; perhaps TRBD1 as D (6 bases). Germline values: CDR1 MNHEY, CDR2 SMNVEV (reference sequence). Trimming took off 6 bases at V and 1 base at J, with 18 bases between the two ends. The CDR3 extends over 16 amino acids.

This chain links TRBV19 with TRBJ1-3; D possibly corresponds to TRBD1 (5 bases). Germline assignment: CDR1 LNHDA and CDR2 SQIVND (reference sequence). V was cut by 5 bases and J by 0 bases, with 14 bases left in between. CDR3 length: 16 amino acids. The CDR3 region has the DNA TGTGCCAGTAGTCGCACAGGAAAGGGCTCTGGAAACACCATATATTTT. The encoded protein is CASSRTGKGSGNTIYF.

Comment on this clone: This sample includes further DNA sequences coding for the same CDR3. The chain joins TRBV28 to TRBJ2-7; TRBD1 matches 7 bases. The CDR3 consists of 13 residues. J gave up 3 bases and V 5 bases, and 4 bases lay outside the gene matches. CDR1 is MDHEN, CDR2 SYDVKM, per germline. CDR3 loop: CASSPDRVYEQYF. CDR3 nucleotide sequence: TGTGCCAGCAGTCCCGACAGGGTCTACGAGCAGTACTTC. Full variable domain (outside the CDR3, taken from reference TRBV28 and TRBJ2-7): DVKVTQSSRYLVKRTGEKVFLECVQDMDHENMFWYRQDPGLGLRLIYFSYDVKMKEKGDIPEGYSVSREKKERFSLILESASTNQTSMYLCASSPDRVYEQYFGPGTRLTVT.

This clone was detected only a few times. The genes are TRBV4-2 and TRBJ1-5; 11 nucleotides align to TRBD1. J was trimmed by 6 bases and V by 3 bases; bases with no gene match: 4. Germline-derived CDR1 and CDR2 are LGHNA and YNFKEQ. The CDR3 loop spans 15 amino acids. The CDR3 spells CASSHVGTGGQPQHF. DNA for the CDR3: TGTGCCAGCAGCCATGTTGGGACAGGGGGTCAGCCCCAGCATTTT.

V is TRBV6-1 and J is TRBJ1-3; D gene ambiguous. Between the trimmed V and J ends, which lost 3 bases and 3 bases, there was a span of 12 bases. Germline V gene lookup returns CDR1 MNHNS and CDR2 SASEGT. CDR3 length equals 15 residues. Here the CDR3 DNA reads TGTGCCAGCAGTGAGGGCCCGATGGGTGGAAACACCATATATTTT. Its protein product is CASSEGPMGGNTIYF.